The 18 T cell receptor beta chains below come from one sample, sequenced in a study of regulatory T cells in long-lasting Graves disease. Researchers made TCR beta libraries by using iRepertoire HTBI primers and running Arm-PCR on CDR3 regions. One entry per CDR3 protein results from TCRdb running MiXCR on the multiplex PCR reads. The repertoire consists of around 250,000 distinct CDR3 sequences, with approximately 16% occurring once and the leading ten covering roughly a fifth. Time point reported: newly diagnosed GD, antithyroid drugs for less than 3 months. Isolated PBMC RNA provided the starting material for the TCR library. The sequencing here drew on peripheral blood mononuclear cells (PBMCs), taken at new diagnosis, from a patient treated with antithyroid drugs. Receptors were obtained from a female donor with Graves disease.

This clonotype has a count of ten or more. A much larger clone differs from this one at a single base, so this may be a read error. This chain connects TRBV12-3 or TRBV12-4 to TRBJ2-3, with D tentatively TRBD2 (6 bases). The CDR3 spans 15 residues. CDR3 sequence (DNA): TGTGCCAGCAGTTTGGGCGGTGGGGGGTCAGATACGCGGTATTTT. Amino acid sequence: CASSLGGGGSDTRYF.

This clonotype was recorded many times. The rearrangement uses TRBV19 and TRBJ1-4, with D uncertain. This CDR3 has 14 amino acids. V dropped 3 bases and J dropped 10 bases, with 15 bases sitting between them. Germline V gene sequence: CDR1 LNHDA, CDR2 SQIVND (reference sequence). The CDR3 here is CASSMWEGMAKLFF. The CDR3 DNA reads TGTGCCAGTAGTATGTGGGAGGGAATGGCAAAACTGTTTTTT.

Ten or more counts support this clonotype. The chain employs TRBV7-2 and TRBJ1-2; D is uncertain. There are 13 residues in the CDR3. Between the trimmed V and J ends, which lost 5 bases and 3 bases, there was a span of 10 bases. Germline V CDR1 and CDR2: SGHTA, FQGNSA. The CDR3 protein is CASSEQRYYGYTF. CDR3 sequence (DNA): TGTGCCAGCAGCGAACAGAGATACTATGGCTACACCTTC.

This clonotype came up many times. This rearrangement joins TRBV7-3 to TRBJ2-1, with TRBD2 identical over 14 bases. This CDR3 is built from 16 residues. The V and J ends lost 4 bases and 10 bases, in that order; junction bases with no gene match: 9. The germline CDR1 and CDR2 sequences are SGHTA and FQGTGA. The chain's CDR3 is CASSSSGTSGSPEQFF. The CDR3 nucleotides are TGTGCCAGCAGCTCCTCCGGGACTAGCGGGAGTCCCGAGCAGTTCTTC. Full variable domain (outside the CDR3, taken from reference TRBV7-3 and TRBJ2-1): GAGVSQTPSNKVTEKGKYVELRCDPISGHTALYWYRQSLGQGPEFLIYFQGTGAADDSGLPNDRFFAVRPEGSVSTLKIQRTERGDSAVYLCASSSSGTSGSPEQFFGPGTRLTVL.

In the case of this clonotype: A read error may be the cause here, since a much bigger clone is one base away. This chain uses TRBV27 with TRBJ1-1, with 8 bases matching TRBD1. The CDR3 totals 15 residues. CDR1 and CDR2 from the germline V gene are MNHEY and SMNVEV (reference sequence). Germline trimming cut 7 bases from V and 1 base from J; bases unmatched to any gene: 8. The CDR3 DNA reads as TGTGCCAGCAAGCGCCTCGGGACAGGGAACACTGAAGCTTTCTTT. This codes for CASKRLGTGNTEAFF.

This clonotype showed up many times. This chain uses TRBV2 with TRBJ1-1, with D tentatively TRBD1 (6 bases). Germline lookup yields CDR1 SNHLY and CDR2 FYNNEI. The CDR3 contains 13 residues. Trimming removed 1 base from V and 8 bases from J, with 11 bases in between. The CDR3 nucleotides read TGTGCCAGCAGTGAAGAGGTCGACAGGGAAGCTTTCTTT. Protein sequence: CASSEEVDREAFF.

There are many counts of this clonotype. The V and J genes are TRBV2 and TRBJ2-2; D perhaps matches TRBD1 (5 bases). CDR1 and CDR2 from the germline V gene are SNHLY and FYNNEI. CDR3 size: 14 residues. V dropped 6 bases and J dropped 4 bases, with 12 bases sitting between them. CDR3: CASSVRGSTGELFF. DNA of the CDR3: TGTGCCAGCAGCGTAAGGGGATCCACCGGGGAGCTGTTTTTT. Drawing the rest from reference TRBV2 and TRBJ2-2, the complete variable domain is EPEVTQTPSHQVTQMGQEVILRCVPISNHLYFYWYRQILGQKVEFLVSFYNNEISEKSEIFDDQFSVERPDGSNFTLKIRSTKLEDSAMYFCASSVRGSTGELFFGEGSRLTVL.

This clonotype was observed once. The chain joins TRBV11-2 to TRBJ2-7; 15 positions agree with TRBD2. The CDR3 is 19 amino acids. V shed 5 bases, J shed 4 bases, and the junction held 15 bases outside the gene matches. Germline CDR1 SGHAT, CDR2 FQNNGV. In DNA, the CDR3 is TGTGCCAGCAGCCACCCTGAGAGGACTAGCGGGAGGGCCGGGTACGAGCAGTACTTC. Amino acid sequence: CASSHPERTSGRAGYEQYF.

This clonotype appeared many times. The rearrangement joins TRBV11-1 to TRBJ1-5; no clear D gene. With 2 bases removed from V and 7 bases from J, the gap between germline ends came to 12 bases. The CDR3 loop spans 14 amino acids. CDR1 and CDR2 (germline): SGHAT, FQDESV (reference sequence). The CDR3 sequence is CASSLLGMGQPQHF. The CDR3 coding sequence is TGTGCCAGCAGCTTATTGGGGATGGGCCAGCCCCAGCATTTT.

This clonotype occurred many times. V and J are TRBV9 and TRBJ2-7; 7 bases map to TRBD1. Per germline, CDR1 SGDLS and CDR2 YYNGEE. The CDR3 contains 12 residues. The ends lost 3 bases at V and 6 bases at J; junction bases unmatched: 3. CDR3 in amino acids: CASSETGSEQYF. CDR3 DNA sequence: TGTGCCAGCAGCGAGACAGGGTCCGAGCAGTACTTC.

This clonotype was counted many times. V usage is TRBV12-3 or TRBV12-4 and J usage is TRBJ2-5; 8 nucleotides line up with TRBD2. V was pared by 5 bases and J by 1 base, with 6 bases of the junction left unmatched. The CDR3 runs to 15 residues. CDR3 nucleotides: TGTGCCAGCAGTCGAATAGCGGGGTTCCAAGAGACCCAGTACTTC. It codes for CASSRIAGFQETQYF.

This clonotype was detected many times. The rearrangement links TRBV4-3 to TRBJ2-3; the D gene is possibly TRBD2 (6 bases). Germline-derived CDR1 and CDR2 are LGHNA and YSLEER. V was clipped by 1 base and J by 6 bases, with 14 bases between them. This CDR3 region has 15 residues. Here the CDR3 DNA reads TGCGCCAGCAGCCAAGGTTGGGACGGAGGGGATACGCAGTATTTT. As protein: CASSQGWDGGDTQYF.

The sample holds many counts of this clonotype. The chain couples TRBV7-2 to TRBJ2-6; D is undetermined. CDR1 is SGHTA, CDR2 FQGNSA, per germline. This CDR3 has 13 amino acids. Trimming shortened V by 4 bases and J by 3 bases, and 4 bases separated the two germline ends. CDR3 in amino acids: CASSSDGANVLTF. In DNA form, the CDR3 reads TGTGCCAGCAGCTCCGATGGGGCCAACGTCCTGACTTTC.

This clonotype was found many times. V gene TRBV12-3 or TRBV12-4 combines with J gene TRBJ1-5; 10 bases fit TRBD1. The CDR3 length is 18 residues. V lost 1 base, J lost 0 bases, and 6 bases stayed unmatched. The DNA of the CDR3 is TGTGCCAGCAGTTTAGGGGACAGGGGCACCTATAGCAATCAGCCCCAGCATTTT. Translation gives CASSLGDRGTYSNQPQHF.

The chain carries TRBV6-1 and TRBJ2-3, with D unresolved. V was trimmed by 3 bases and J by 6 bases, leaving 13 bases between them. The CDR3 contains 14 residues. The germline gives CDR1 MNHNS, CDR2 SASEGT. Written as DNA, the CDR3 is TGTGCCAGCAGTGAGGGCCCTCTTGGGGATACGCAGTATTTT. It translates to CASSEGPLGDTQYF.

This clonotype has a count of ten or more. The V and J genes are TRBV20-1 and TRBJ2-3, with 7 positions matching TRBD2. Germline V lookup: CDR1 DFQATT, CDR2 SNEGSKA (reference sequence). The junction had 14 bases not matched to a gene; V was cut back by 6 bases and J by 5 bases. The CDR3 is 15 amino acids. The CDR3 loop is CSAHNRAGAEDTQYF. CDR3 nucleotide sequence: TGCAGTGCCCACAATAGGGCGGGAGCGGAAGATACGCAGTATTTT.

In its sample, this clonotype was seen a few times. This sequence joins TRBV25-1 and TRBJ1-2, with a possible D match to TRBD1 (6 bases). The ends were cut back, 3 bases at V and 6 bases at J, with 14 bases in the middle. Germline-derived CDR1 and CDR2 are MGHDK and SYGVNS. The length of the CDR3 is 14 residues. The CDR3 spells CASSDYGTTDGYTF. CDR3 DNA sequence: TGTGCCAGCAGTGATTACGGGACAACAGATGGCTACACCTTC.

This clonotype has at least ten counts. The chain recombines TRBV9 with TRBJ2-7; 7 bases map to TRBD1. The ends lost 2 bases at V and 7 bases at J; junction bases unmatched: 3. There are 12 residues in the CDR3. CDR1 and CDR2 from the germline V gene are SGDLS and YYNGEE. The CDR3 region is CASSVGQSEQYF. The CDR3 DNA is TGTGCCAGCAGCGTGGGACAGAGTGAGCAGTACTTC.